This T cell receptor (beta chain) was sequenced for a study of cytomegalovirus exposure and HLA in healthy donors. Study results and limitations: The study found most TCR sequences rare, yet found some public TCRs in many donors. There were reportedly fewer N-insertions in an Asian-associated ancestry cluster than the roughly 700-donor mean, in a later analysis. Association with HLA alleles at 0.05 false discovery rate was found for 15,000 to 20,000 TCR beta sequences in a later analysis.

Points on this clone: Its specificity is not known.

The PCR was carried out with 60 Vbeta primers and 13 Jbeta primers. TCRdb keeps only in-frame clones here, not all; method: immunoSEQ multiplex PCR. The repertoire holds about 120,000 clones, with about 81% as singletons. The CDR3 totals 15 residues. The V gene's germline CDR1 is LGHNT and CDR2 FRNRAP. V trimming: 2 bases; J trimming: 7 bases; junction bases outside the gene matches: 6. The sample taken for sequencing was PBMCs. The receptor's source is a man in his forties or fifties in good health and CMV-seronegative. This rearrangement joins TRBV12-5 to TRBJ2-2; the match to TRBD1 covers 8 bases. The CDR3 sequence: CASGLSRGRVGELFF. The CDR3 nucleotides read TGTGCTAGTGGTTTGAGCAGGGGGCGCGTCGGGGAGCTGTTTTTT.